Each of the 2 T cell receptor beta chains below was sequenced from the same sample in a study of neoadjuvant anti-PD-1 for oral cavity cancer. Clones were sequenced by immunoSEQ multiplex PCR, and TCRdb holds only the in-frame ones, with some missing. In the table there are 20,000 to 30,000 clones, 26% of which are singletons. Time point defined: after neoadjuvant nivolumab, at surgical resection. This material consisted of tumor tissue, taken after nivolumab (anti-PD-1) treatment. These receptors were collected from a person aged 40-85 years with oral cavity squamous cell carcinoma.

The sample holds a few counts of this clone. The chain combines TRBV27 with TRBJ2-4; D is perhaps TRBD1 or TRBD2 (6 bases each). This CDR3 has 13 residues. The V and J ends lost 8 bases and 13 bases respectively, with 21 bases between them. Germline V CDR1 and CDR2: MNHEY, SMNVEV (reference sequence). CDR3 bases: TGTGCCAGCGGAGGGAGGATCCAAACAGGGCAGTACTTC. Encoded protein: CASGGRIQTGQYF.

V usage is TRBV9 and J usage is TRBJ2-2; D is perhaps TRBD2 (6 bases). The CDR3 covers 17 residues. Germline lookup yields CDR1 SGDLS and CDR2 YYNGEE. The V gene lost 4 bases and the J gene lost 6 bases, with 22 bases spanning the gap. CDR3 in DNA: TGTGCCAGCAGCCCCCCAGTTGGGGGGAAAAGCGCCGGGGAGCTGTTTTTT. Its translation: CASSPPVGGKSAGELFF.